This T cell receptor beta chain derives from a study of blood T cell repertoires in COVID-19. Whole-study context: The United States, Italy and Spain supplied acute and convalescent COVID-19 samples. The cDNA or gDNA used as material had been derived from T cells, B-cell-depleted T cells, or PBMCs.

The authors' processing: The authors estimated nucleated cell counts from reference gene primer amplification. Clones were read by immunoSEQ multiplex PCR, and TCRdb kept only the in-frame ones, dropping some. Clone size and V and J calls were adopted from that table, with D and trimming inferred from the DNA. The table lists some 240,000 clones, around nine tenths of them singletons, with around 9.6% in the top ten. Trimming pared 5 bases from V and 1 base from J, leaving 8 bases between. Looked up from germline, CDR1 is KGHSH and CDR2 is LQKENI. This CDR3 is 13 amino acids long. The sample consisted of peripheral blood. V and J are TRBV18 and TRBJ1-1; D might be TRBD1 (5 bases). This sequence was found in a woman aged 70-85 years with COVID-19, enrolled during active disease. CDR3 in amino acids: CASSSTENTEAFF. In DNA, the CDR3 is TGTGCCAGCTCATCGACAGAGAACACTGAAGCTTTCTTT.